The present T cell receptor (beta chain) was sequenced within a study of blood T cell repertoires in COVID-19. Overall study: Acute and convalescent COVID-19 specimens originated in the United States, Italy and Spain.

Authors' data handling: It was from reference gene primer amplification that nucleated cell counts were estimated. This table comes from immunoSEQ multiplex PCR, and its TCRdb copy is limited to in-frame clones, with some not included. Clone size and V and J calls were adopted from that table, with D and trimming inferred from the DNA. This sample yields approximately 100,000 clones, of which over 70% are seen a single time; less than 4.5% belongs to the top ten. This clone showed up just a few times. The germline gives CDR1 SQVTM, CDR2 ANQGSEA. The CDR3 length is 15 residues. After removal of 7 bases from V and 8 bases from J, the junction contained 10 bases not matched to a gene.

This clonotype originated in a man aged 55 to 70 with acute or convalescent COVID-19. V and J are TRBV29-1 and TRBJ2-1; 14 bases are a match to TRBD2. Sequencing was carried out using peripheral blood. The CDR3 loop reads CSARGTSGSSDEQFF. In DNA form, the CDR3 reads TGCAGCGCTAGGGGGACTAGCGGGAGTAGCGATGAGCAGTTCTTC.